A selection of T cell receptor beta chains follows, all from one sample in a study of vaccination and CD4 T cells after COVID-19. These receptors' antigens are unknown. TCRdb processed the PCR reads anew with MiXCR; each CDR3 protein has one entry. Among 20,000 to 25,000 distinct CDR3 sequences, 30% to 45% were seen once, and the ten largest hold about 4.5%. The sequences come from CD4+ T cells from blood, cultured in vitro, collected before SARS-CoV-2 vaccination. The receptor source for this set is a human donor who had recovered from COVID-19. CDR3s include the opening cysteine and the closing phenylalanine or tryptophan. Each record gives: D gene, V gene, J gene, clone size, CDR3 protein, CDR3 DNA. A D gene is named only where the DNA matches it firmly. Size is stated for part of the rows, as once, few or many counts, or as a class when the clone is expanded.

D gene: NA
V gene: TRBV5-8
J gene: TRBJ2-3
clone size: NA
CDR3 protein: CASSLAWDGTDTQYF
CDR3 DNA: TGTGCCAGCAGCTTGGCGTGGGACGGGACAGATACGCAGTATTTT

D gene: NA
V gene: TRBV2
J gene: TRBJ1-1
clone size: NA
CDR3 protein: CASRTRSPNTEAFF
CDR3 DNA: TGTGCCAGCAGGACCAGGTCCCCGAACACTGAAGCTTTCTTT

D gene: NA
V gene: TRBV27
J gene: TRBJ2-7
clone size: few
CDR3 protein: CASSKSGPASEIGYEQYF
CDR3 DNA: TGTGCCAGCAGTAAGTCGGGGCCTGCCAGTGAAATTGGCTACGAGCAGTACTTC

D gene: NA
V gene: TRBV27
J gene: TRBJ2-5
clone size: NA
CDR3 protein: CASSSRTQETQYF
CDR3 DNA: TGTGCCAGCAGTTCGCGGACCCAAGAGACCCAGTACTTC

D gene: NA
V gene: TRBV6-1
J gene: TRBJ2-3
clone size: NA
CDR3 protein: CASSERTSTDTQYF
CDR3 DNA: TGTGCCAGCAGTGAAAGGACTAGCACAGATACGCAGTATTTT

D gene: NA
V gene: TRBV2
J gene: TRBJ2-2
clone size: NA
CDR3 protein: CASRLLAGELFF
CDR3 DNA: TGTGCCAGCAGGTTACTAGCCGGGGAGCTGTTTTTT

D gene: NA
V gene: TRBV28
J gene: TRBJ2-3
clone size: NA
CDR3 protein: CASNGNLDTQYF
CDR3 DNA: TGTGCCAGCAACGGGAATTTGGATACGCAGTATTTT

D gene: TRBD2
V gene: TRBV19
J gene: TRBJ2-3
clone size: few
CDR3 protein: CASSSGRDTDTQYF
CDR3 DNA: TGTGCCAGTAGTAGCGGGAGAGACACAGATACGCAGTATTTT

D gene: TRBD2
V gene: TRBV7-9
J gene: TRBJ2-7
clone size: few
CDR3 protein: CASSPRRVGLATDSYEQYF
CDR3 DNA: TGTGCCAGCAGCCCAAGAAGAGTTGGACTAGCGACAGACTCCTACGAGCAGTACTTC

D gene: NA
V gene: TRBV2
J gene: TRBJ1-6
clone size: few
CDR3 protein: CASSEAKNSPLHF
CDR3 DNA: TGTGCCAGCAGTGAAGCAAAGAATTCACCCCTCCACTTT

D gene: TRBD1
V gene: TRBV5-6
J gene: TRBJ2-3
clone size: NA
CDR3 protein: CASSLGLWGQGADTQYF
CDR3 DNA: TGTGCCAGCAGCTTGGGTTTGTGGGGACAGGGAGCAGATACGCAGTATTTT

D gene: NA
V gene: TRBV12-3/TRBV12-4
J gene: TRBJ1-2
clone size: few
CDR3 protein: CASRPGNYGYTF
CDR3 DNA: TGTGCCAGCAGACCGGGCAACTATGGCTACACCTTC

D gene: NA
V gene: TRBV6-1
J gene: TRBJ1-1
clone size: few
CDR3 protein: CASSPTGGTNTEAFF
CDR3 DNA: TGTGCCAGCAGTCCAACTGGTGGGACGAACACTGAAGCTTTCTTT

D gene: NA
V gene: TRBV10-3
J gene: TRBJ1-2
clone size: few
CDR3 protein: CALSPGRALYGYTF
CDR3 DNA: TGTGCCCTCTCTCCGGGCAGAGCCCTCTATGGCTACACCTTC

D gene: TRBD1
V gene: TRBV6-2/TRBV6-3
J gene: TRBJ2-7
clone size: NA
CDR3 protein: CASSLSGTGTYEQYF
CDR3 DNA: TGTGCCAGCAGTTTATCCGGGACAGGCACCTACGAGCAGTACTTC

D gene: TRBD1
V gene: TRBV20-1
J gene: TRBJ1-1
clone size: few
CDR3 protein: CSARNFGDRKAFF
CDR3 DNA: TGCAGTGCTAGGAACTTCGGGGACAGAAAAGCTTTCTTT

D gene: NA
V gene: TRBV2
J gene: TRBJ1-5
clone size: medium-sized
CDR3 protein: CASRGSRGGNQPQHF
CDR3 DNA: TGTGCCAGCCGGGGGTCCAGGGGAGGCAATCAGCCCCAGCATTTT

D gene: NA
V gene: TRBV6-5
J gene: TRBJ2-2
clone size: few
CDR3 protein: CASSYARGPTGELFF
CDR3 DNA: TGTGCCAGCAGTTACGCCAGGGGACCCACCGGGGAGCTGTTTTTT

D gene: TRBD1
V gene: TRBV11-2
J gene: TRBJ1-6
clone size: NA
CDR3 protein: CASSPGAGGSPLHF
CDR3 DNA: TGTGCCAGCAGCCCGGGAGCAGGGGGCTCACCCCTCCACTTT

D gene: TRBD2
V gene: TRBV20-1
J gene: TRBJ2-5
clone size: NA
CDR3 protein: CSAGGLAGVAWETQYF
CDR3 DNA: TGCAGTGCCGGTGGACTAGCGGGAGTCGCGTGGGAGACCCAGTACTTC

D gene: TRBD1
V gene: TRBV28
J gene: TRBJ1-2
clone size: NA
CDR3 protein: CASSLSTTGDVYGYTF
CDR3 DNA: TGTGCCAGCAGTTTATCGACGACAGGGGATGTCTATGGCTACACCTTC

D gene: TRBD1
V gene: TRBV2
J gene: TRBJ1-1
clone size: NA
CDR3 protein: CASRPGRTGLNTEAFF
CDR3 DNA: TGTGCCAGCAGACCCGGCCGGACAGGCCTGAACACTGAAGCTTTCTTT

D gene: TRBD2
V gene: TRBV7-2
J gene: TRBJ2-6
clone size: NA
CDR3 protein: CASSPSGRGLRANVLTF
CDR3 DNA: TGTGCCAGCAGCCCTAGCGGGAGGGGACTTCGGGCCAACGTCCTGACTTTC

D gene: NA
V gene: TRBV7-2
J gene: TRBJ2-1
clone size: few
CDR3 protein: CASSIRRTGESREQFF
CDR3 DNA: TGTGCCAGCAGCATAAGACGTACCGGGGAGTCTCGCGAGCAGTTCTTC

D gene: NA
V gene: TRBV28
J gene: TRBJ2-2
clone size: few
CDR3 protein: CATRGRPTGELFF
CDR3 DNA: TGTGCCACCCGGGGCAGACCCACCGGGGAGCTGTTTTTT

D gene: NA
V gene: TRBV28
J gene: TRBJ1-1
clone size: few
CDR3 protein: CASREGNTEAFF
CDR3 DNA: TGTGCCAGCAGGGAGGGGAACACTGAAGCTTTCTTT

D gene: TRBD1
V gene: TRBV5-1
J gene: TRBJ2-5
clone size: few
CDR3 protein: CASTRTGARGDQYF
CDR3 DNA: TGCGCCAGCACCCGAACAGGGGCCCGAGGGGACCAGTACTTC

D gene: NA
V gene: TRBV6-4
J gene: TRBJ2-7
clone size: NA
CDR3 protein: CASSDPRREGSYEQYF
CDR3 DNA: TGTGCCAGCAGTGACCCACGCAGGGAAGGATCCTACGAGCAGTACTTC

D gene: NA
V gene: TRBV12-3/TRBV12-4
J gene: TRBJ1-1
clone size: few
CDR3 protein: CASSFGGLNTEAFF
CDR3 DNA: TGTGCCAGCAGTTTTGGGGGCCTGAACACTGAAGCTTTCTTT

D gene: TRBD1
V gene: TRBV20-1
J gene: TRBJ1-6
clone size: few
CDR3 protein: CSAPTGENNSPLHF
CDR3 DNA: TGCAGTGCTCCTACAGGGGAGAATAATTCACCCCTCCACTTT

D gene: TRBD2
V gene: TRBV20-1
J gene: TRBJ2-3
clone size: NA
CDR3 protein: CSARDHGTSGRRDTQYF
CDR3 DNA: TGCAGTGCTAGAGATCACGGGACTAGCGGACGCCGCGATACGCAGTATTTT

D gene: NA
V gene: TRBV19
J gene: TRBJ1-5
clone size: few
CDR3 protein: CASSSGTRGNQPQHF
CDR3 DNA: TGTGCCAGTAGTTCCGGGACAAGGGGCAATCAGCCCCAGCATTTT

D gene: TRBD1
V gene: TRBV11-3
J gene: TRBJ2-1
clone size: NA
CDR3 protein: CASSYNRGRIDEQFF
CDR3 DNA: TGTGCCAGCAGCTATAACAGGGGGCGAATAGATGAGCAGTTCTTC

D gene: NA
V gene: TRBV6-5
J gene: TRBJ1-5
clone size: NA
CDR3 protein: CASSYSGSSNQPQHF
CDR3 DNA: TGTGCCAGCAGTTACTCGGGTTCTAGCAATCAGCCCCAGCATTTT

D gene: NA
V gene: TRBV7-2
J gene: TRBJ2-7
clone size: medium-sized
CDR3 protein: CASSTTGQAFGGLYEQYF
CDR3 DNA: TGTGCCAGCAGCACGACGGGGCAGGCCTTTGGGGGTCTCTACGAGCAGTACTTC

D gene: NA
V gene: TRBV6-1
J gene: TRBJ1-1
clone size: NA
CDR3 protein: CASSLTGLNTEAFF
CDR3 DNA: TGTGCCAGCAGCCTTACAGGGCTGAACACTGAAGCTTTCTTT

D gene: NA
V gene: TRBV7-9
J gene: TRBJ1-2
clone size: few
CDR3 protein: CASSLSGVDGYTF
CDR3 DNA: TGTGCCAGCAGCTTATCAGGGGTGGATGGCTACACCTTC

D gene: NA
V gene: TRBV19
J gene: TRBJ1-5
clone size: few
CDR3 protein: CASSSGGRQPQHF
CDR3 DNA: TGTGCCAGTAGTTCGGGGGGGCGGCAGCCCCAGCATTTT

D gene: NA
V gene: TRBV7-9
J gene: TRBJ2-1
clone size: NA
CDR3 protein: CASSLQGLGQFF
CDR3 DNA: TGTGCCAGCAGCTTACAGGGCTTGGGGCAGTTCTTC

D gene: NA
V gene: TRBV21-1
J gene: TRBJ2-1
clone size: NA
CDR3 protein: CASSSGTGSYNEQFF
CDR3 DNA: TGTGCCAGCAGCAGCGGGACTGGCTCCTACAATGAGCAGTTCTTC

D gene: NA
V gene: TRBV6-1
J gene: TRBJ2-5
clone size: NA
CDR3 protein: CASRLRRVETQYF
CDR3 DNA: TGTGCCAGCAGGCTCCGAAGGGTAGAGACCCAGTACTTC

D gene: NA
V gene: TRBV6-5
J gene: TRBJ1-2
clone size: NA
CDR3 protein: CASSYSGVSSGGYGYTF
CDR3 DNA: TGTGCCAGCAGTTACTCCGGGGTGTCTTCTGGGGGCTATGGCTACACCTTC

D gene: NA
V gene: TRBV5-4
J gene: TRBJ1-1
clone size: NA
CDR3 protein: CASSRRRGGTEAFF
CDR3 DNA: TGTGCCAGCAGCCGACGCAGGGGAGGCACTGAAGCTTTCTTT

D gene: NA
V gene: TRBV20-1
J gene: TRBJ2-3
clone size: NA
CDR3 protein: CSATLGGQSLGTDTQYF
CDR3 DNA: TGCAGTGCAACCCTCGGGGGACAGTCTCTTGGCACAGATACGCAGTATTTT